This TCR beta chain was documented in a study of T cells in Graves' hyperthyroidism and ophthalmopathy. The CDR3 is 18 amino acids. From germline, CDR1 is MNHEY and CDR2 SVGEGT. The CDR3 regions of TCR beta were amplified from RNA transcripts. The TCR CDR3 was amplified in a first-round RT-PCR using the HTBI primer set. TCRdb reanalysed the multiplex PCR reads using MiXCR and keeps one entry per CDR3 protein. The sample consists of hundreds of thousands of distinct CDR3 sequences, about 14% of them appearing once. With duration under 3 months, ophthalmopathy was active: Clinical Activity Score at least 3, NOSPECS at least 4. Uncontrolled infection, other autoimmune disease, pregnancy or lactation barred patients from enrollment. Diagnoses used clinical symptoms, serum thyroxine and TRAb, thyroid ultrasound and orbital computed tomography. Comments on this clonotype: At one end, the junction sequence differs from germline, possibly due to a read error.

Sequencing used blood. The V call is TRBV6-2 or TRBV6-3, the J call TRBJ2-6, with TRBD2 identical over 10 bases. This sequence was found in a young man with Graves' ophthalmopathy. The CDR3 bases are TGTGCCAGCAGTTACTGGCTAGCGGGGGCCTCTGGGGCCAACGCCCTGACTTTC. It specifies CASSYWLAGASGANALTF.